Listed below are T cell receptor beta chains from one sample, sequenced in a study of blood T cells in healthy people across ages. MiXCR was run by TCRdb on the 5' RACE reads, yielding one entry per CDR3 protein. This sample has 650,000 to 1,000,000 distinct CDR3 sequences; about 45% occur once, and the top ten carry around a sixth. The sequencing input was blood. The source is a man older than 75 in good health. Both conserved end residues are part of each CDR3. The D gene is left open where the match is weak. Clone size is given for some rows only: seen once, a few or many times, or a class if the clone is expanded.

clone size	J gene	D gene	V gene	CDR3 DNA	CDR3 protein
NA	TRBJ1-1	NA	TRBV13	TGTGCCAGCAGCTTATCAGGGATCATGAACACTGAAGCTTTCTTT	CASSLSGIMNTEAFF
NA	TRBJ2-7	TRBD2	TRBV4-1	TGCGCCAGCCGCCCCTCCGGGACTAGCGGGACAAAGTACTTC	CASRPSGTSGTKYF
few	TRBJ2-5	TRBD1	TRBV6-5	TGTGCCAGCAGTTACTCGACAGGGGGCCAAGAGACCCAGTACTTC	CASSYSTGGQETQYF
NA	TRBJ2-5	NA	TRBV7-9	TGTGCCAGCAGCTTAGGAGGCAGGGTGGGTTCAGAGACCCAGTACTTC	CASSLGGRVGSETQYF
once	TRBJ2-7	TRBD2	TRBV5-1	TGCGCCAGCATGACCGGGAGGAGCTCCTACAATGAGCAGTACTTC	CASMTGRSSYNEQYF
NA	TRBJ2-3	TRBD1	TRBV7-8	TGTGCCAGCAGCATGGGACAGGCGAACACAGATACGCAGTATTTT	CASSMGQANTDTQYF
NA	TRBJ2-7	NA	TRBV7-2	TGTGCCAGCAGCCCCGATAGTCGCAGCTCCTACGAGCAGTACTTC	CASSPDSRSSYEQYF
many	TRBJ2-7	NA	TRBV29-1	TGCAGCGTTGAAGATGGAGGGGATATAGCCTACGAGCAGTACTTC	CSVEDGGDIAYEQYF
few	TRBJ1-4	TRBD1	TRBV20-1	TGCAGTGCTAGAGAAGGGACAGTCGCCCGGGGGGAAAAACTGTTTTTT	CSAREGTVARGEKLFF
many	TRBJ1-2	NA	TRBV10-3	TGTGCCATCAGTGAACGGACAGCCTTCCTCTATGGCTACACCTTC	CAISERTAFLYGYTF
NA	TRBJ2-7	NA	TRBV6-1	TGTGCCAGCAGTGAAATTTGGGGATCCTCCTACGAGCAGTACTTC	CASSEIWGSSYEQYF
NA	TRBJ2-7	TRBD1	TRBV24-1	TGTGCCACCAGTGATCCACGGGAAGGACAGGCCTACGAGCAGTACTTC	CATSDPREGQAYEQYF
once	TRBJ2-1	TRBD2	TRBV7-9	TGTGCCAGCAGCCCCCAGCTAGCGGGAGATCGGAATGAGCAGTTCTTC	CASSPQLAGDRNEQFF
NA	TRBJ2-7	NA	TRBV28	TGTGCCGGCACCCCGGGAGGGACAGACTACTCCAAGCAGTACTTC	CAGTPGGTDYSKQYF
few	TRBJ2-3	NA	TRBV5-1	TGCGCCAGCAGCCTGTTCGACAGAGCAGATACGCAGTATTTT	CASSLFDRADTQYF
NA	TRBJ2-7	TRBD2	TRBV28	TGTGCCAGCAATCTTAAACTAGCGGATCTCTACGAGCAGTACTTC	CASNLKLADLYEQYF
NA	TRBJ1-5	NA	TRBV12-3/TRBV12-4	TGTGCCAGCAGTTTAAAGGGGGATCAGCCCCAGCATTTT	CASSLKGDQPQHF
few	TRBJ1-1	NA	TRBV14	TGTGCCAGCAGCCGCATTGTTGGGGGCACTGAAGCTTTCTTT	CASSRIVGGTEAFF
NA	TRBJ2-3	NA	TRBV10-3	TGTGCCATCAGCGAAAAATACGGGGATACGCAGTATTTT	CAISEKYGDTQYF
NA	TRBJ2-5	TRBD2	TRBV9	TGTGCCAGCAGCGGAGCCCCAAGACTAGCGGTGGGGGAGACCCAGTACTTC	CASSGAPRLAVGETQYF
NA	TRBJ2-1	TRBD2	TRBV2	TGTGCCAGCGGTCGGACTAGCGGGGGAAACAATGAGCAGTTCTTC	CASGRTSGGNNEQFF
many	TRBJ2-4	NA	TRBV29-1	TGCAGCGTTGAAATGGGGAGCAAAAACATTCAGTACTTC	CSVEMGSKNIQYF
many	TRBJ2-1	NA	TRBV10-3	TGTGCCATCAGGGAGGACTTACTTTACAATGAGCAGTTCTTC	CAIREDLLYNEQFF
many	TRBJ2-3	NA	TRBV14	TGTGCCAGCAGCCCCATAGGGGATACGCAGTATTTT	CASSPIGDTQYF
NA	TRBJ2-5	NA	TRBV4-2	TGTGCCAGCAGCCAAGGATGGAGAGGAGAAGAGACCCAGTACTTC	CASSQGWRGEETQYF